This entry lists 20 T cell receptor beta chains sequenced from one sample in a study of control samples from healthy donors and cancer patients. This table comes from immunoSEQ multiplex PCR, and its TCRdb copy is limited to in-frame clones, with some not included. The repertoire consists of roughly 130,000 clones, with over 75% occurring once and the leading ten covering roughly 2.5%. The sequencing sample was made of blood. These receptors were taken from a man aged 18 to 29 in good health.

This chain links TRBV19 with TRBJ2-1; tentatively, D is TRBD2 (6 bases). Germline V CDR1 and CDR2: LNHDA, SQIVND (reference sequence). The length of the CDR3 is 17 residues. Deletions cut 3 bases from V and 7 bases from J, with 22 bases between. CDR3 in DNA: TGTGCCAGTAGTATCTCCGGGGGTTCGATTTTTCGGAATGAGCAGTTCTTC. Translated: CASSISGGSIFRNEQFF.

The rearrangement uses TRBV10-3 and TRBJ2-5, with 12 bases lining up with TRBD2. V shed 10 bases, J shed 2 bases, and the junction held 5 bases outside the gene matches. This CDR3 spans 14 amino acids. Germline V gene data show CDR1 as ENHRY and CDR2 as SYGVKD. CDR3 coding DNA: TGTGCCACCGGACTAGCGGGGACTCAAGAGACCCAGTACTTC. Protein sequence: CATGLAGTQETQYF.

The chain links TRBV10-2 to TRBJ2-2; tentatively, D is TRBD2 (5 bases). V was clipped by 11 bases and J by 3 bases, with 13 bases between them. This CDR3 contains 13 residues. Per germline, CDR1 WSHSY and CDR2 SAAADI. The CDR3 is CALRRSDTGELFF. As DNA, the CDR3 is TGCGCCTTACGGAGGTCAGACACCGGGGAGCTGTTTTTT.

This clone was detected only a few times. The CDR3 region is CASSRETDRSYEQYV. The DNA for the CDR3 is TGCGCCAGCAGCCGCGAGACGGACCGCTCCTACGAGCAGTACGTC. The chain couples TRBV4-1 to TRBJ2-7; D remains ambiguous. The CDR3 covers 15 residues. Trimming took off 4 bases at V and 0 bases at J, with 13 bases between the two ends. CDR1 is MGHRA, CDR2 YSYEKL, per germline.

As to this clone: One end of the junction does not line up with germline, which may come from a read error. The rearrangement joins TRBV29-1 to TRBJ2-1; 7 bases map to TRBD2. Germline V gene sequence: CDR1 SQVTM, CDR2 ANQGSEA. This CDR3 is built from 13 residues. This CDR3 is CSVEVGGGDEQFF. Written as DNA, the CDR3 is TGCAGCGTCGAAGTCGGGGGAGGGGATGAGCAGTTCTTC.

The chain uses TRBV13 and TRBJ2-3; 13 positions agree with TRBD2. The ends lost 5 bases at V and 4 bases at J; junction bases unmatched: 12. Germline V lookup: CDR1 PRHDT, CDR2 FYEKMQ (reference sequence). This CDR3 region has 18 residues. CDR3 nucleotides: TGTGCCAGCAGCCTTCTAGGGGAACTAGCGGGAGGGTCAGATACGCAGTATTTT. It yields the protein CASSLLGELAGGSDTQYF. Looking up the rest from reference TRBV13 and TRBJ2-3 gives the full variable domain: AAGVIQSPRHLIKEKRETATLKCYPIPRHDTVYWYQQGPGQDPQFLISFYEKMQSDKGSIPDRFSAQQFSDYHSELNMSSLELGDSALYFCASSLLGELAGGSDTQYFGPGTRLTVL.

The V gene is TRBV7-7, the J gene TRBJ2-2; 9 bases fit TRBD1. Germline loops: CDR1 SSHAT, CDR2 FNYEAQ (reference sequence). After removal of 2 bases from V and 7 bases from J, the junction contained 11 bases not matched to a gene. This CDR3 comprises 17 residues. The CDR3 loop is CASSLNPGQGLVGELFF. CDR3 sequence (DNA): TGTGCCAGCAGCTTAAACCCGGGACAGGGCTTGGTCGGGGAGCTGTTTTTT.

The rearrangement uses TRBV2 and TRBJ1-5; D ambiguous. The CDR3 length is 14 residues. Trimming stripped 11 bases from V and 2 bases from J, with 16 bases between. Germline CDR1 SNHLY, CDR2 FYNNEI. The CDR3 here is CASSRAGGNQPQHF. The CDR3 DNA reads TGTGCCTCGTCGAGGGCAGGAGGCAATCAGCCCCAGCATTTT.

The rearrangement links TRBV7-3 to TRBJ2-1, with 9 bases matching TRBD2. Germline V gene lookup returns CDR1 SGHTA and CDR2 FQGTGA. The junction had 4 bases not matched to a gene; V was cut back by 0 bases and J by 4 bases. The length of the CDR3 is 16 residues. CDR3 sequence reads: CASSLTGAGGYNEQFF. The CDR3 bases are TGTGCCAGCAGCTTAACGGGAGCGGGAGGTTACAATGAGCAGTTCTTC.

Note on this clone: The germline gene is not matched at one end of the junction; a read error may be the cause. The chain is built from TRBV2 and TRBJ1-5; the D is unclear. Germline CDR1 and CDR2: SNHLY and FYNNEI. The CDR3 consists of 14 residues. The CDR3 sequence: CASREDEFNQPQHF. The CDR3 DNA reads TGTGCCAGCAGAGAAGACGAGTTCAATCAGCCCCAGCATTTT.

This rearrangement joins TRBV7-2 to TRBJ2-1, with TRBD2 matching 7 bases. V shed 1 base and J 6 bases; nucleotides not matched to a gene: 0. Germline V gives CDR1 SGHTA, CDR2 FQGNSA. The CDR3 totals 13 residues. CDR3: CASSLGLANEQFF. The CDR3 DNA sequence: TGTGCCAGCAGCTTAGGACTAGCCAATGAGCAGTTCTTC.

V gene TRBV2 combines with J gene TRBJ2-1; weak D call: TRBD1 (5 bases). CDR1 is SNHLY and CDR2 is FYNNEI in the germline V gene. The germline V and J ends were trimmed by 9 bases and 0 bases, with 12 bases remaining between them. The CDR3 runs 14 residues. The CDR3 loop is CARQQVSSYNEQFF. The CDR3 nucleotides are TGTGCCAGACAACAGGTGTCCTCCTACAATGAGCAGTTCTTC. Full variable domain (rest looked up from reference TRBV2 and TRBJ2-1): EPEVTQTPSHQVTQMGQEVILRCVPISNHLYFYWYRQILGQKVEFLVSFYNNEISEKSEIFDDQFSVERPDGSNFTLKIRSTKLEDSAMYFCARQQVSSYNEQFFGPGTRLTVL.

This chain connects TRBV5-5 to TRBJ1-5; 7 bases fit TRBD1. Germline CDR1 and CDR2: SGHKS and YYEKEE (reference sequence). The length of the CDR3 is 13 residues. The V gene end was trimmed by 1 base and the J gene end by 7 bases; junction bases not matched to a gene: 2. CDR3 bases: TGTGCCAGCAGCTTGACAGGGGTGCAGCCCCAGCATTTT. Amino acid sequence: CASSLTGVQPQHF.

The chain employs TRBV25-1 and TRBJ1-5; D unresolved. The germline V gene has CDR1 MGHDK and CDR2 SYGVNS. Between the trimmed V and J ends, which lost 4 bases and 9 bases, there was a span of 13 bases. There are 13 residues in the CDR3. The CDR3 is CASSAGHGGPQHF. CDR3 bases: TGTGCCAGCAGTGCGGGCCATGGCGGGCCCCAGCATTTT. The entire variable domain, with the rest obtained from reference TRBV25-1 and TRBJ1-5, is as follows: EADIYQTPRYLVIGTGKKITLECSQTMGHDKMYWYQQDPGMELHLIHYSYGVNSTEKGDLSSESTVSRIRTEHFPLTLESARPSHTSQYLCASSAGHGGPQHFGDGTRLSIL.

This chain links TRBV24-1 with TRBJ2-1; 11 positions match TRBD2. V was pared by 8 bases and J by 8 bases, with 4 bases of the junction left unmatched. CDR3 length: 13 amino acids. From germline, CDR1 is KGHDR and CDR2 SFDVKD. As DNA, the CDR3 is TGTGCCACCAAGCCTAGCGGGGGGTATGAGCAGTTCTTC. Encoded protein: CATKPSGGYEQFF.

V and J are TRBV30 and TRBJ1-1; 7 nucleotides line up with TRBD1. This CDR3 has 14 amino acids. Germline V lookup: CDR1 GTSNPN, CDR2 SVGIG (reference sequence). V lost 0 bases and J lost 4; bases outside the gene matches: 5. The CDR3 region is CAWSVAGGSTEAFF. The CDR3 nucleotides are TGTGCCTGGAGTGTAGCAGGGGGAAGCACTGAAGCTTTCTTT. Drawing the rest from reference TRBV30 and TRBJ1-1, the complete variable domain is SQTIHQWPATLVQPVGSPLSLECTVEGTSNPNLYWYRQAAGRGLQLLFYSVGIGQISSEVPQNLSASRPQDRQFILSSKKLLLSDSGFYLCAWSVAGGSTEAFFGQGTRLTVV.

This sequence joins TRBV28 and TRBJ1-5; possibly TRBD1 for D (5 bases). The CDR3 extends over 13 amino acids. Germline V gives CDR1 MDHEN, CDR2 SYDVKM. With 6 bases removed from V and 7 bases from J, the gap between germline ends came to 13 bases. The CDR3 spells CASSLRGWQPQHF. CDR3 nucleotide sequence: TGTGCCAGCAGCCTTAGGGGATGGCAGCCCCAGCATTTT.

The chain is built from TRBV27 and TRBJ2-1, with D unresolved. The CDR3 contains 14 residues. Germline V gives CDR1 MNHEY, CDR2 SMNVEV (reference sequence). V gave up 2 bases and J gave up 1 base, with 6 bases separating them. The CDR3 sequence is CASSLTVSYNEQFF. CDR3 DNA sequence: TGTGCCAGCAGTTTAACGGTGTCCTACAATGAGCAGTTCTTC.

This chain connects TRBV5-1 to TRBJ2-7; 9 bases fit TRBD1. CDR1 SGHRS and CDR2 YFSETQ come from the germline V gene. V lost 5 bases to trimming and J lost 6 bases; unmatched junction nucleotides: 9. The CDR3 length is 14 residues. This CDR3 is CASSTGTGLGEQYF. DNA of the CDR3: TGCGCCAGCAGTACCGGGACAGGGTTGGGCGAGCAGTACTTC.

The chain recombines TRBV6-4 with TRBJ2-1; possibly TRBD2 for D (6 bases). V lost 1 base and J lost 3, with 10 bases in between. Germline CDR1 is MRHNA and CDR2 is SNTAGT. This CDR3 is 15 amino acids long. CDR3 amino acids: CASSDWRGLYNEQFF. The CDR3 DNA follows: TGTGCCAGCAGTGACTGGCGGGGCCTCTACAATGAGCAGTTCTTC.